This T cell receptor (beta chain) derives from a study of post-analysis software for immune sequencing data. The overall study: The study covered relapsing-remitting, secondary progressive and progressive-relapsing courses of multiple sclerosis. Study-wide points: Patients had higher frequencies than controls of roughly five TRBV segments, including TRBV5-6, TRBV5-1 and TRBV20-1. Samples from one preparation batch, clustered by F measure, grouped strongly together.

This clonotype was counted only a few times. Its antigen is not known. Between the trimmed V and J ends, which lost 2 bases and 3 bases, there was a span of 11 bases. The CDR3 spans 15 residues. Germline CDR1 is WSHSY and CDR2 is SAAADI. Unique molecular identifiers were carried by the TCR beta cDNA libraries. Once 1 to 10 million T cells were used, hundreds of thousands of cDNA molecules resulted. One entry per CDR3 protein, called by TCRdb with MiXCR from the PCR reads. The repertoire includes a few hundred thousand distinct CDR3 sequences, about a third of them detected once, and roughly 12% sits in the top ten.

The sequenced sample was blood. This clonotype was sampled from a girl between 5 and 17 years old with multiple sclerosis. V is TRBV10-2 and J is TRBJ1-5; TRBD1 might be the D (6 bases). CDR3 nucleotides: TGCGCCAGCAGTGAGGTACAGGGACCCAATCAGCCCCAGCATTTT. This codes for CASSEVQGPNQPQHF.